This TCR beta chain came from a study of blood T cell repertoires in COVID-19 (dated by TCRdb to the early 2020s). Regarding the study in general: Collaborator samples came from the United States, Italy and Spain and covered acute and convalescent phases of COVID-19. The material from the prospective study consisted of cDNA or gDNA derived from T cells, B-cell-depleted T cells, or PBMCs. The dataset comprised deeply sampled blood TCRbeta repertoires from subjects exposed to, actively infected with, or recovered from COVID-19. A freely available public database, intended as a resource for researchers studying the immune response to SARS-CoV-2, is where the repertoires were released. Samples came from the ongoing ImmuneRACE study (first 160 participants) plus 1,254 subjects from 6 global collaborators. Sample metadata almost always included a de-identified subject ID, COVID-19 status, age in years and sex. Where available, HLA class I and class II types were taken from metadata supplied by the sample provider and were not determined by assay-based typing. What the research found in general, with its limitations: The amount of clinical and demographic metadata varied by source and participant and was provided uncurated.

TCRbeta CDR3 regions were amplified from genomic DNA using the immunoSEQ Assay, a bias-controlled multiplex PCR. Under the source paper's analysis protocol: Within the assay, amplification of reference gene primers was used to estimate how many nucleated cells each sample contained. To quantify the absolute abundance of each unique TCRbeta CDR3 rearrangement, sequence reads were collapsed and filtered. For each sample, productive Simpson clonality was calculated as the square root of Simpson's diversity index across productive rearrangements. As stored in TCRdb, this immuneACCESS dataset retains in-frame rearrangements with V and J assigned. A fraction of the clones does not appear; measured against another copy, unresolved V genes explain less than half of the discrepancy, and the remainder lacks a known reason. D and trimming were read from the DNA, whereas the V and J calls and clone size are those reported in that table. This sample comprises a few hundred thousand clones, around 88% of them detected only once. The top ten clones comprise approximately 6% of the sample.

Comment on this clone: What this receptor recognizes is not known. It has no much larger one-base neighbor in the sample; base qualities were not kept.

Relative to germline, V is missing 5 bases and J is missing 3 bases, with 1 base of the junction outside any gene match. The CDR3 goes from the cysteine to the phenylalanine over 13 residues. Here the CDR3 DNA is all that survives: 39 bases in frame from base 1. CDR1 and CDR2 are drawn from the germline V gene: KGHSH, LQKENI. One collaborating source in Seattle enrolled patients during active infection and followed them longitudinally through the course of disease. The collaborating institutions used their own protocols to collect whole blood in K2EDTA tubes. For TCRbeta analysis, collaborators shipped samples in one of three forms: frozen whole blood, isolated PBMCs, or DNA extracted from either of those sample types.

The material sequenced was peripheral blood. The sequence was collected from a woman aged 25 to 39 with COVID-19, enrolled during active disease. The V gene is TRBV18 and the J gene is TRBJ2-4, and TRBD1 matches 7 of the central bases. At the DNA level, the sequence is TGTGCCAGCTCATCAGGGGGCAAAAACATTCAGTACTTC. Its protein product is CASSSGGKNIQYF. Reference TRBV18 and TRBJ2-4 proteins supply the regions before and after the CDR3; the full variable domain is: NAGVMQNPRHLVRRRGQEARLRCSPMKGHSHVYWYRQLPEEGLKFMVYLQKENIIDESGMPKERFSAEFPKEGPSILRIQQVVRGDSAAYFCASSSGGKNIQYFGAGTRLSVL.